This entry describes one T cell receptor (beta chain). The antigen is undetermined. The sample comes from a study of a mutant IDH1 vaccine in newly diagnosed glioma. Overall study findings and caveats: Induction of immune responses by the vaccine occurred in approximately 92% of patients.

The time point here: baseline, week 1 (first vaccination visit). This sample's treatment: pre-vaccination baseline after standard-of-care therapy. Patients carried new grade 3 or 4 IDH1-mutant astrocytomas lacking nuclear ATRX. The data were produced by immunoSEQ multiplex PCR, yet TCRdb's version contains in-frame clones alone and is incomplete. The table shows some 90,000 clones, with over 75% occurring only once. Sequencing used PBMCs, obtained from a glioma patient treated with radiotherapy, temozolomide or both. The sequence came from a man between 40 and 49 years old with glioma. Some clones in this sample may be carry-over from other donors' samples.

The CDR3 DNA is TGTGCCAGCAGCTCCAACAGGATTTCCCTCCCCTACGAGCAGTACTTC. Translated, it gives CASSSNRISLPYEQYF. The V gene is TRBV5-4, the J gene TRBJ2-7; TRBD1 is a possible D gene (5 bases). The CDR3 contains 16 residues. Germline CDR1 is SGHNT and CDR2 is YYREEE (reference sequence). V was shortened by 3 bases and J by 2 bases, with 18 bases between the two germline ends.